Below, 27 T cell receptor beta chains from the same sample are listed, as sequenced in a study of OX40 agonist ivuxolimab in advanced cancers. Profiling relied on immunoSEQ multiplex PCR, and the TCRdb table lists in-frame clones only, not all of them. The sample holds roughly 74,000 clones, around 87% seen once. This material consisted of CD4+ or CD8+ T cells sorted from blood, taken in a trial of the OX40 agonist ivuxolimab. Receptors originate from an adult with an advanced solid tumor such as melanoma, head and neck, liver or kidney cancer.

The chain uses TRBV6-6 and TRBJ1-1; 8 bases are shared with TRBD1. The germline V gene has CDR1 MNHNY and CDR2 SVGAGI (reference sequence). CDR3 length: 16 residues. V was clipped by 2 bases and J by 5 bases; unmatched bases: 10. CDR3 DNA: TGTGCCAGCAGTTACCCCGCCAGGGGGCTGGGGACTGAAGCTTTCTTT. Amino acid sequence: CASSYPARGLGTEAFF.

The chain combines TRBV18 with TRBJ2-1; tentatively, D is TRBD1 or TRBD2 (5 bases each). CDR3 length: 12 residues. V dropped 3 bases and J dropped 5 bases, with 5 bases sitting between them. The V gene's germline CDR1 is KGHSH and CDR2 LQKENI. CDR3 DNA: TGTGCCAGCTCACCGGGACACAATGAGCAGTTCTTC. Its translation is CASSPGHNEQFF.

CDR3 sequence: CASSRLPQETQYF. CDR3 bases: TGCGCCAGCAGCCGACTACCCCAAGAGACCCAGTACTTC. The chain has TRBV4-1 and TRBJ2-5; TRBD2 might be the D (5 bases). From germline, CDR1 is MGHRA and CDR2 YSYEKL. V gave up 4 bases and J gave up 1 base, with 7 bases separating them. This CDR3 is built from 13 residues.

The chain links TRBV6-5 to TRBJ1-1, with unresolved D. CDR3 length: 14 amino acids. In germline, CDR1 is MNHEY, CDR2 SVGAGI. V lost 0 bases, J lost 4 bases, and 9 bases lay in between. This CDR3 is CASSYSTLTTEAFF. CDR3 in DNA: TGTGCCAGCAGTTACTCGACGTTAACCACTGAAGCTTTCTTT.

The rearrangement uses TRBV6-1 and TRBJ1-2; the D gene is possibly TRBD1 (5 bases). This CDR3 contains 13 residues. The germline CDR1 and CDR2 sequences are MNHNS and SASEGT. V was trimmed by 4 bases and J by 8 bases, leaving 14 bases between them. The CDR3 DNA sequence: TGTGCCAGCAGTGTACGGGGGGGAGGAGGCTACACCTTC. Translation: CASSVRGGGGYTF.

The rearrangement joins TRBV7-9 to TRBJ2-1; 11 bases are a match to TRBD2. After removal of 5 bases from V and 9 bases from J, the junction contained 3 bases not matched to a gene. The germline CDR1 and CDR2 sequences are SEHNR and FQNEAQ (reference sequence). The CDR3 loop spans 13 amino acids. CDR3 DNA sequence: TGTGCCAGCAGCCGAGGACTAGCGGGTGAGCAGTTCTTC. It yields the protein CASSRGLAGEQFF.

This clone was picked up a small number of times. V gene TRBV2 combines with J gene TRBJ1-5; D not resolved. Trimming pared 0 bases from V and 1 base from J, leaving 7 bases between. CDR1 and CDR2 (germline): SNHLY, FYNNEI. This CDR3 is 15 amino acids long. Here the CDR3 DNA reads TGTGCCAGCAGTGAAGCAGGAACAAGCAATCAGCCCCAGCATTTT. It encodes CASSEAGTSNQPQHF.

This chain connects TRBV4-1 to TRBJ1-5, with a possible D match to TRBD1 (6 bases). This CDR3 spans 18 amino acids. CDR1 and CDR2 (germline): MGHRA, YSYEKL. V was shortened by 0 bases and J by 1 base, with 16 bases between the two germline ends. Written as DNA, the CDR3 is TGCGCCAGCAGCCAAGATCTAGGGCAGGGGAGAAGCAATCAGCCCCAGCATTTT. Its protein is CASSQDLGQGRSNQPQHF.

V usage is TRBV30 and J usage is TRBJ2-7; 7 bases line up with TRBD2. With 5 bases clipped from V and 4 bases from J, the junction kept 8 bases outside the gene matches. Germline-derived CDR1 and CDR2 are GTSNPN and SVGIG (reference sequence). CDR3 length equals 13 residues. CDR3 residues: CAWGVAGLYEQYF. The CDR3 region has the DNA TGTGCCTGGGGGGTAGCGGGCCTGTACGAGCAGTACTTC.

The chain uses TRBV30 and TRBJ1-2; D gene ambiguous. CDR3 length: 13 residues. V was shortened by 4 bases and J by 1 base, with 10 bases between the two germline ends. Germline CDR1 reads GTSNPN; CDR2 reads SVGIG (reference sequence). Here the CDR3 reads CAWTRTLNYGYTF. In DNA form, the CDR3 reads TGTGCCTGGACGAGGACTCTTAACTATGGCTACACCTTC.

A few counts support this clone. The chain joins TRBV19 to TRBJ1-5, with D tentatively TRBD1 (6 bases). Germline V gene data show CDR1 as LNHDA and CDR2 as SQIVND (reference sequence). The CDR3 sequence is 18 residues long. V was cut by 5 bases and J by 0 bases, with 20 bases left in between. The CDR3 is CASSSAPIQGYSNQPQHF. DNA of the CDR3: TGTGCCAGTAGTTCTGCGCCTATACAGGGTTATAGCAATCAGCCCCAGCATTTT.

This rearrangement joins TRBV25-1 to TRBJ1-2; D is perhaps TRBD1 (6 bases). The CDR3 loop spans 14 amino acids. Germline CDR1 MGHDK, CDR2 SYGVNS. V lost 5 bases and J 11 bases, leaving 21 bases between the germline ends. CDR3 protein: CASSPSGDTSTYTF. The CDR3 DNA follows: TGTGCCAGCAGTCCCTCGGGGGACACATCGACTTACACCTTC.

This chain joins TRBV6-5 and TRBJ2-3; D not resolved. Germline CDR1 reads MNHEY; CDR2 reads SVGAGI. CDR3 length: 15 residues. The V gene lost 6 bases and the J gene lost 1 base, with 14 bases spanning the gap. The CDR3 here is CASRETPARTDTQYF. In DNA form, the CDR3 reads TGTGCCAGCAGGGAGACGCCGGCTCGCACAGATACGCAGTATTTT.

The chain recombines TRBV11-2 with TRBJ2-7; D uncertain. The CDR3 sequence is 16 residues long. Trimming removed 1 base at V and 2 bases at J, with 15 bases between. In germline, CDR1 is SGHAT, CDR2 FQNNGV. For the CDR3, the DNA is TGTGCCAGCAGCTTAGTACGACCCCCTTTAGCCTACGAGCAGTACTTC. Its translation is CASSLVRPPLAYEQYF.

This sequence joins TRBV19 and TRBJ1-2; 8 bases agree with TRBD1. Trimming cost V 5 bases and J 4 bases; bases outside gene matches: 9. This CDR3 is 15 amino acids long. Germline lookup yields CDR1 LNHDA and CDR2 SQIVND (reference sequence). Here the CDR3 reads CASSPDRATTYGYTF. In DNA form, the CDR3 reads TGTGCCAGTAGTCCGGACAGGGCAACCACCTATGGCTACACCTTC.

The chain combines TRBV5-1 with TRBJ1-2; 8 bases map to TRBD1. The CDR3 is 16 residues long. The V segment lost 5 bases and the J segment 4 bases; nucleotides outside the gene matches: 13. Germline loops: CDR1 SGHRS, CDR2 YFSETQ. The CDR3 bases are TGCGCCAGCAGGTATGGGACAGGTTCCCAGCCCTATGGCTACACCTTC. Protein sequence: CASRYGTGSQPYGYTF.

The DNA of the CDR3 is TGTGCCAGCCGCGGGACAGGGATCTACTATGGCTACACCTTC. Amino acids: CASRGTGIYYGYTF. The rearrangement links TRBV6-5 to TRBJ1-2; 9 bases map to TRBD1. CDR1 is MNHEY, CDR2 SVGAGI, per germline. Losses at the gene ends were 8 bases for V and 3 bases for J; bases not matched to a gene: 7. This CDR3 contains 14 residues.

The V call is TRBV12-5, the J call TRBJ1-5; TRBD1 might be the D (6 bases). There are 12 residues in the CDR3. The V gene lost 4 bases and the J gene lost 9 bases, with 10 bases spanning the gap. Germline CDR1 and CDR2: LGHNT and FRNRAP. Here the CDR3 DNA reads TGTGCTAGTGGTTCCGGACAGTTGCCCCAGCATTTT. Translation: CASGSGQLPQHF.

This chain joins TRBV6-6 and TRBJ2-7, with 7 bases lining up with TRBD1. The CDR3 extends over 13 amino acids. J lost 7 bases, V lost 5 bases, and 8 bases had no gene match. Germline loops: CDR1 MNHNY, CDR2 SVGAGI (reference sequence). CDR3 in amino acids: CASSDWDRPEQYF. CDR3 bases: TGTGCCAGCAGTGACTGGGACAGACCTGAGCAGTACTTC.

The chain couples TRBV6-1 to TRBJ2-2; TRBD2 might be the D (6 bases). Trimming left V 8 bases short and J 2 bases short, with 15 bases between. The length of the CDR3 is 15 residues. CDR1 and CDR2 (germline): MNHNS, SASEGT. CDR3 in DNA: TGTGCCAGCGGGGCACGGGGGTCCAACACCGGGGAGCTGTTTTTT. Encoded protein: CASGARGSNTGELFF.

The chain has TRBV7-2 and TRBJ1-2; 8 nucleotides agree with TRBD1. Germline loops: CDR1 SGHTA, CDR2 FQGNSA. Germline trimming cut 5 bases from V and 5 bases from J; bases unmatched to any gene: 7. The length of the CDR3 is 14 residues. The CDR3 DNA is TGTGCCAGCAGCCGGGGACAGGCAGATTATGGCTACACCTTC. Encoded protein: CASSRGQADYGYTF.

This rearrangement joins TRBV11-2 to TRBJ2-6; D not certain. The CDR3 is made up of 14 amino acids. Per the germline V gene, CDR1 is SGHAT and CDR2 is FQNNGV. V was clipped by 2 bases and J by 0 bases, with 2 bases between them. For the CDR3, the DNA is TGTGCCAGCAGCTTAACCTCTGGGGCCAACGTCCTGACTTTC. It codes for CASSLTSGANVLTF.

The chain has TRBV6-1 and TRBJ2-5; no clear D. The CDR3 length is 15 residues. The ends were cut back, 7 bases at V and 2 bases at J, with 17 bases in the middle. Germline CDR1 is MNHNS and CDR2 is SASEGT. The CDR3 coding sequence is TGTGCCAGCACCCTTAGCTTGACGGAGCAAGAGACCCAGTACTTC. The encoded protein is CASTLSLTEQETQYF.

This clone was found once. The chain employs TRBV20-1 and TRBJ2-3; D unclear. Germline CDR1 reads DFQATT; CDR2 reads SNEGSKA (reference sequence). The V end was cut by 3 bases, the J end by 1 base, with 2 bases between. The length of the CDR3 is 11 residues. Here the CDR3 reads CSASRTDTQYF. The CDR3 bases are TGCAGTGCTAGCCGCACAGATACGCAGTATTTT.

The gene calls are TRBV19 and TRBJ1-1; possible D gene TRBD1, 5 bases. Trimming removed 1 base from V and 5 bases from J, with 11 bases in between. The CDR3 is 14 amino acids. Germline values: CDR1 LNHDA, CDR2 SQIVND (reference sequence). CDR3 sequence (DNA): TGTGCCAGTAGTATAGGAGGGACCGAAACTGAAGCTTTCTTT. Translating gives CASSIGGTETEAFF.

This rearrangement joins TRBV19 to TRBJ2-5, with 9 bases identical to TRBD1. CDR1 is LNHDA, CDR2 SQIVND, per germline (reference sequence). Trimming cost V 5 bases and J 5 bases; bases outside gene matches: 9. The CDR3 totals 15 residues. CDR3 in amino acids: CASSPGQGTWETQYF. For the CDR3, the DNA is TGTGCCAGTAGTCCGGGACAGGGAACGTGGGAGACCCAGTACTTC.

In nucleotides, the CDR3 is TGTGCCACCCAGGTCCGGGAGGACTATGGCTACACCTTC. Translating it yields CATQVREDYGYTF. The chain uses TRBV2 and TRBJ1-2, with D unresolved. Germline V gives CDR1 SNHLY, CDR2 FYNNEI. V dropped 10 bases and J dropped 3 bases, with 15 bases sitting between them. The CDR3 extends over 13 amino acids.